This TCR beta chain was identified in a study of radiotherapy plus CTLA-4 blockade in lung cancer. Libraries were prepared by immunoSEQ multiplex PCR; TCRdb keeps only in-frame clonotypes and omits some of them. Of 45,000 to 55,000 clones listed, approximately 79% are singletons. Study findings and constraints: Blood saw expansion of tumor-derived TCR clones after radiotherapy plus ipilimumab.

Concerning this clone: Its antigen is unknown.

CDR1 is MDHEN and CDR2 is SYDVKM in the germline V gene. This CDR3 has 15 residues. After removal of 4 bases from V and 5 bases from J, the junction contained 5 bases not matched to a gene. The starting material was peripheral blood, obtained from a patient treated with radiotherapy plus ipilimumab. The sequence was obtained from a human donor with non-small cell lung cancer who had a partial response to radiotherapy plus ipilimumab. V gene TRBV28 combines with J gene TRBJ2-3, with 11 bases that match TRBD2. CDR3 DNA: TGTGCCAGCAGTTCTAGCGGGGGGCGAGTAGATACGCAGTATTTT. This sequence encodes CASSSSGGRVDTQYF.